This passage covers 27 T cell receptor beta chains from one sample sequenced in a study of OX40 agonist ivuxolimab in advanced cancers. Sequencing was performed with immunoSEQ multiplex PCR; in TCRdb, only in-frame clones are kept and a portion is missing. The data hold approximately 17,000 clones, with about four fifths observed a single time. Specimen: CD4+ or CD8+ T cells sorted from blood, collected in a trial of the OX40 agonist ivuxolimab. The receptors shown here come from an adult with an advanced solid tumor such as melanoma, head and neck, liver or kidney cancer.

The V call is TRBV5-6, the J call TRBJ2-7, with TRBD2 identical over 12 bases. The germline V gene has CDR1 SGHDT and CDR2 YYEEEE. V dropped 4 bases and J dropped 10; count of bases not matched to a gene: 15. The CDR3 contains 16 residues. The CDR3 reads CASSPLKTSGSLDQYF. In DNA form, the CDR3 reads TGTGCCAGCAGCCCGCTCAAGACTAGCGGGAGTTTGGATCAGTACTTC.

The chain recombines TRBV5-1 with TRBJ2-7; TRBD2 agrees at 7 bases. The CDR3 extends over 14 amino acids. Germline loops: CDR1 SGHRS, CDR2 YFSETQ. Germline trimming cut 0 bases from V and 7 bases from J; bases unmatched to any gene: 7. The CDR3 reads CASSLDDWTSEQYF. In DNA form, the CDR3 reads TGCGCCAGCAGCTTGGACGACTGGACTAGTGAGCAGTACTTC.

This clone was found once. This sequence joins TRBV5-1 and TRBJ2-3; 7 bases align to TRBD2. The CDR3 is made up of 16 amino acids. The germline gives CDR1 SGHRS, CDR2 YFSETQ. Trimming cost V 4 bases and J 0 bases; bases outside gene matches: 8. The CDR3 nucleotides read TGCGCCAGCAGCGAATCACTAGCGCAGAGCACAGATACGCAGTATTTT. Its protein product is CASSESLAQSTDTQYF.

This sequence joins TRBV11-2 and TRBJ2-1; D may be TRBD1 or TRBD2 (7 bases each). The CDR3 has 17 residues. V was cut by 4 bases and J by 5 bases, with 21 bases left in between. The germline gives CDR1 SGHAT, CDR2 FQNNGV. DNA of the CDR3: TGTGCCAGCAGCTCCCCCCAGGGGGGGGCATGGGACAATGAGCAGTTCTTC. It codes for CASSSPQGGAWDNEQFF.

J is TRBJ2-1 and V is TRBV2; 9 positions match TRBD1. The CDR3 contains 13 residues. Germline V gene lookup returns CDR1 SNHLY and CDR2 FYNNEI. J lost 9 bases, V lost 6 bases, and 6 bases had no gene match. CDR3 residues: CASRVGTGLEQFF. CDR3 DNA sequence: TGTGCCAGCAGAGTCGGGACAGGGCTTGAGCAGTTCTTC.

The gene calls are TRBV4-3 and TRBJ1-4; D unresolved. Germline values: CDR1 LGHNA, CDR2 YSLEER. This CDR3 is 15 amino acids long. The V and J ends lost 3 bases and 2 bases respectively, with 10 bases between them. CDR3 sequence (DNA): TGCGCCAGCAGCCAGACGGACTGGACTAATGAAAAACTGTTTTTT. This sequence encodes CASSQTDWTNEKLFF.

By sample fraction, this clone is medium-sized. The chain joins TRBV2 to TRBJ2-2; D gene unclear. The V end was cut by 6 bases, the J end by 5 bases, with 7 bases between. CDR3 length: 12 amino acids. Germline CDR1 SNHLY, CDR2 FYNNEI. CDR3 sequence: CASSPGTGELFF. The CDR3, as DNA: TGTGCCAGCAGCCCAGGAACCGGGGAGCTGTTTTTT.

The rearrangement uses TRBV5-1 and TRBJ2-1; weak D call: TRBD1 (5 bases). This CDR3 comprises 15 residues. Trimming took off 1 base at V and 3 bases at J, with 11 bases between the two ends. Germline CDR1 is SGHRS and CDR2 is YFSETQ. CDR3 residues: CASSLIGVDYNEQFF. CDR3 coding DNA: TGCGCCAGCAGCTTGATAGGGGTAGACTACAATGAGCAGTTCTTC. Complete variable domain (other parts from reference TRBV5-1 and TRBJ2-1): KAGVTQTPRYLIKTRGQQVTLSCSPISGHRSVSWYQQTPGQGLQFLFEYFSETQRNKGNFPGRFSGRQFSNSRSEMNVSTLELGDSALYLCASSLIGVDYNEQFFGPGTRLTVL.

The gene calls are TRBV9 and TRBJ2-1; 7 nucleotides align to TRBD1. The CDR3 contains 15 residues. CDR1 and CDR2 (germline): SGDLS, YYNGEE. V lost 4 bases, J lost 6 bases, and 10 bases stayed unmatched. The CDR3 DNA is TGTGCCAGCAGCAACACCGGGACAGTGGGCAATGAGCAGTTCTTC. Translated: CASSNTGTVGNEQFF.

This clone appeared once. The J gene is TRBJ1-2, the V gene TRBV27; D ambiguous. V was cut by 2 bases and J by 7 bases, with 11 bases left in between. The length of the CDR3 is 13 residues. The germline V gene encodes CDR1 MNHEY and CDR2 SMNVEV (reference sequence). The CDR3 here is CASSLLGTGGYTF. The CDR3 DNA follows: TGTGCCAGCAGTTTACTCGGCACCGGTGGCTACACCTTC.

The V gene is TRBV11-2, the J gene TRBJ2-3; TRBD2 agrees at 11 bases. J gave up 2 bases and V 5 bases, and 12 bases lay outside the gene matches. Germline V gives CDR1 SGHAT, CDR2 FQNNGV. The CDR3 contains 18 residues. CDR3 loop: CASSRGLAGNNPTDTQYF. The CDR3 DNA follows: TGTGCCAGCAGCCGCGGACTAGCGGGCAATAATCCCACAGATACGCAGTATTTT.

This chain links TRBV19 with TRBJ2-7; 7 nucleotides align to TRBD2. V shed 3 bases and J 5 bases; nucleotides not matched to a gene: 7. The CDR3 totals 14 residues. Looked up from germline, CDR1 is LNHDA and CDR2 is SQIVND (reference sequence). CDR3: CASSIATSRNEQYF. CDR3 DNA sequence: TGTGCCAGTAGTATCGCGACTAGCAGGAACGAGCAGTACTTC.

The chain has TRBV10-3 and TRBJ2-7, with no clear D. Germline CDR1 reads ENHRY; CDR2 reads SYGVKD. The CDR3 sequence is 11 residues long. Trimming stripped 8 bases from V and 5 bases from J, with 10 bases between. This CDR3 is CAISQMDEQYF. The CDR3 nucleotides read TGTGCCATCTCACAGATGGACGAGCAGTACTTC.

The chain combines TRBV5-4 with TRBJ2-7, with D tentatively TRBD1 (5 bases). This CDR3 spans 14 amino acids. With 2 bases removed from V and 1 base from J, the gap between germline ends came to 10 bases. Germline lookup yields CDR1 SGHNT and CDR2 YYREEE (reference sequence). CDR3 DNA: TGTGCCAGCAGCTTCGAGAAGGGGTCCTACGAGCAGTACTTC. Amino acids: CASSFEKGSYEQYF.

The rearrangement uses TRBV5-1 and TRBJ2-2; 8 bases line up with TRBD2. The V segment lost 1 base and the J segment 5 bases; nucleotides outside the gene matches: 4. The CDR3 is 15 residues long. CDR1 is SGHRS, CDR2 YFSETQ, per germline. The CDR3 nucleotides are TGCGCCAGCAGCTTGCGGGGGGGCCGGACCGGGGAGCTGTTTTTT. Translation: CASSLRGGRTGELFF.

The chain uses TRBV9 and TRBJ2-7; a possible D gene is TRBD1 (6 bases). The germline CDR1 and CDR2 sequences are SGDLS and YYNGEE. This CDR3 comprises 13 residues. V lost 1 base, J lost 3 bases, and 8 bases lay in between. The CDR3 loop reads CASSVTGSYEQYF. As DNA, the CDR3 is TGTGCCAGCAGCGTAACAGGGAGCTACGAGCAGTACTTC.

The chain joins TRBV5-4 to TRBJ2-6; no firm D call. The V gene's germline CDR1 is SGHNT and CDR2 YYREEE (reference sequence). The V end was cut by 6 bases, the J end by 2 bases, with 6 bases between. This CDR3 is built from 13 residues. The CDR3 DNA sequence: TGTGCCAGCACCCCCCCTGGGGCCAACGTCCTGACTTTC. The encoded protein is CASTPPGANVLTF. Looking up the rest from reference TRBV5-4 and TRBJ2-6 gives the full variable domain: ETGVTQSPTHLIKTRGQQVTLRCSSQSGHNTVSWYQQALGQGPQFIFQYYREEENGRGNFPPRFSGLQFPNYSSELNVNALELDDSALYLCASTPPGANVLTFGAGSRLTVL.

V usage is TRBV11-2 and J usage is TRBJ2-7; 12 nucleotides match TRBD2. This CDR3 region has 14 residues. V lost 3 bases to trimming and J lost 6 bases; unmatched junction nucleotides: 3. The V gene's germline CDR1 is SGHAT and CDR2 FQNNGV. The CDR3 DNA follows: TGTGCCAGCAGCTTGCTAGCGGGGGGGCGCGAGCAGTACTTC. Encoded protein: CASSLLAGGREQYF.

The chain links TRBV15 to TRBJ2-7; 9 nucleotides line up with TRBD2. The CDR3 loop spans 17 amino acids. Trimming at V came to 3 bases and at J to 6 bases, leaving 15 bases not matched to a gene. CDR1 is LNHNV, CDR2 YYDKDF, per germline (reference sequence). CDR3 residues: CATSSLSYAGGPSEQYF. The DNA of the CDR3 is TGTGCCACCAGCAGCCTTTCCTATGCGGGAGGGCCCTCCGAGCAGTACTTC.

On this clone: Other DNA variants within this sample encode the same CDR3. The rearrangement joins TRBV27 to TRBJ2-2; D is uncertain. Germline CDR1 MNHEY, CDR2 SMNVEV (reference sequence). Trimming pared 2 bases from V and 5 bases from J, leaving 3 bases between. There are 12 residues in the CDR3. CDR3 in DNA: TGTGCCAGCAGTTTAAGGACCGGGGAGCTGTTTTTT. It codes for CASSLRTGELFF.

The genes are TRBV4-1 and TRBJ2-6, with TRBD2 matching over 7 bases. The V and J ends lost 0 bases and 2 bases, in that order; junction bases with no gene match: 4. This CDR3 region has 17 residues. Per germline, CDR1 MGHRA and CDR2 YSYEKL. The CDR3 region has the DNA TGCGCCAGCAGCCAAGAGTCGGCGGGGGCTGGGGCCAACGTCCTGACTTTC. Translating it yields CASSQESAGAGANVLTF.

The rearrangement links TRBV14 to TRBJ1-2, with TRBD1 as a possible D gene (6 bases). Trimming pared 4 bases from V and 2 bases from J, leaving 11 bases between. The CDR3 has 14 residues. Germline V gene lookup returns CDR1 SGHDN and CDR2 FVKESK. The CDR3 DNA reads TGTGCCAGCAGCCCATGGACAGCGAACTATGGCTACACCTTC. This codes for CASSPWTANYGYTF.

The J gene is TRBJ2-6, the V gene TRBV5-1; D unclear. The CDR3 loop spans 14 amino acids. Germline V CDR1 and CDR2: SGHRS, YFSETQ. V lost 4 bases and J 0 bases, leaving 5 bases between the germline ends. CDR3 loop: CASSLYSGANVLTF. Here the CDR3 DNA reads TGCGCCAGCAGCCTGTACTCTGGGGCCAACGTCCTGACTTTC.

This clone has just one count. The gene calls are TRBV27 and TRBJ2-7; D remains ambiguous. The germline gives CDR1 MNHEY, CDR2 SMNVEV (reference sequence). CDR3 length equals 14 residues. Between the trimmed V and J ends, which lost 7 bases and 6 bases, there was a span of 19 bases. The CDR3 DNA reads as TGTGCCAGCAAGGGTGGCCTCCCTTGGGGCGAGCAGTACTTC. Translation: CASKGGLPWGEQYF.

The chain carries TRBV7-9 and TRBJ1-1, with D uncertain. Germline V gene sequence: CDR1 SEHNR, CDR2 FQNEAQ (reference sequence). V dropped 5 bases and J dropped 5 bases, with 21 bases sitting between them. The length of the CDR3 is 16 residues. The CDR3 region has the DNA TGTGCCAGCAGCCCAACACCGACCGCATCGAGGACTGAAGCTTTCTTT. The encoded protein is CASSPTPTASRTEAFF.

The V gene is TRBV11-3, the J gene TRBJ2-1; D might be TRBD1 (6 bases). With 3 bases removed from V and 7 bases from J, the gap between germline ends came to 10 bases. The V gene's germline CDR1 is SGHNT and CDR2 YENEEA. The CDR3 sequence is 13 residues long. The CDR3 is CASSLGAANEQFF. CDR3 sequence (DNA): TGTGCCAGCAGCTTGGGGGCTGCAAATGAGCAGTTCTTC.

The CDR3 DNA reads as TGTGCCAGCAGCCCCCCCGGGGAGCTGTTTTTT. It encodes CASSPPGELFF. The gene calls are TRBV11-2 and TRBJ2-2; D is unclear. V gave up 5 bases and J gave up 6 bases, with 4 bases separating them. Germline V lookup: CDR1 SGHAT, CDR2 FQNNGV. This CDR3 contains 11 residues.